This record covers a single TCR beta chain. This sample was included in a study of metastatic and nonmetastatic thyroid tumors. The germline CDR1 and CDR2 sequences are MNHEY and SVGAGI. Trimming cost V 6 bases and J 8 bases, with 13 bases left between them. CDR3 length equals 13 residues. Thyroid surgery was performed in patients who had received no treatment beforehand. TCRdb re-clonotyped the PCR reads via MiXCR. The table lists 17,000 or so clones, around a fifth of them singletons, with approximately 15% in the top ten. The J gene is TRBJ1-4, the V gene TRBV6-5; possibly TRBD1 for D (5 bases). The sequence was obtained from a female donor with papillary thyroid cancer or a benign thyroid nodule (not recorded which). Some clones in this sample may be carry-over from other donors' samples. Material for sequencing was tumor tissue. The DNA for the CDR3 is TGTGCCAGCAGCAACCGGGGGGAGGAAAAACTGTTTTTT. Translated, it gives CASSNRGEEKLFF.